A selection of T cell receptor beta chains follows, all from one sample in a study of cytomegalovirus exposure and HLA in healthy donors. Sequencing was performed with immunoSEQ multiplex PCR; in TCRdb, only in-frame clones are kept and a portion is missing. The repertoire holds about 140,000 clones, with roughly 87% as singletons. The sequencing sample was made of PBMCs. The source is a woman aged 40 to 49 in good health and CMV-seronegative. The CDR3 runs from the conserved cysteine through the conserved F or W. The order of the fields is J gene, V gene, D gene, clone size, CDR3 DNA, CDR3 protein. The D gene is left open where the match is weak. Part of the rows lack a size; the others show once, few, many or a class for expanded clones.

>TRBJ1-5|TRBV19|-|-
TGTGCCAGCAGGGTTATTGGCAATCAGCCCCAGCATTTT
CASRVIGNQPQHF
>TRBJ2-2|TRBV5-4|TRBD1|once
TGTGCCAGCAGCCGAGGACAGGGAGCGAACACCGGGGAGCTGTTTTTT
CASSRGQGANTGELFF
>TRBJ1-3|TRBV28|-|-
TGTGCCAGTAACTCCCCGGGATCTTATCTGGGAAACACCATATATTTT
CASNSPGSYLGNTIYF
>TRBJ2-2|TRBV6-1|TRBD1|-
TGTGCCAGCAGTGAACAGGGGGCGTCGTCCGGGGAGCTGTTTTTT
CASSEQGASSGELFF
>TRBJ1-1|TRBV6-4|-|once
TGTGCCAGCACCCCAAGGAGGGGATACACTGAAGCTTTCTTT
CASTPRRGYTEAFF
>TRBJ2-2|TRBV5-1|TRBD2|once
TGCGCCAGCACCGACATAGCGGGAGGGGGCACCGGGGAGCTGTTTTTT
CASTDIAGGGTGELFF
>TRBJ2-7|TRBV11-3|-|once
TGTGCCAGCAGCTGGAAACCAGGGTGGGATCGGGTCGAGCAGTACTTC
CASSWKPGWDRVEQYF
>TRBJ2-7|TRBV27|-|few
TGTGCCAGCAGTTCCCACCTAGCGCGACCCTACGAGCAGTACTTC
CASSSHLARPYEQYF
>TRBJ1-2|TRBV5-1|-|-
TGCGCCAGCAGCTGGGAGAAGTCCCAGGGCTACACCTTC
CASSWEKSQGYTF
>TRBJ2-1|TRBV30|TRBD2|-
TGTGCCTACAAGCGGGGTCGCCTTCCCTACAATGAGCAGTTCTTC
CAYKRGRLPYNEQFF
>TRBJ1-2|TRBV2|-|-
TGTGCCAGCAGTGAAGCGCAGGGGATTGGCTACACCTTC
CASSEAQGIGYTF
>TRBJ2-1|TRBV7-2|-|-
TGTGCCAGCAGCTTACCCCGACTAGTCTACAATGAGCAGTTCTTC
CASSLPRLVYNEQFF
>TRBJ1-6|TRBV7-6|TRBD1|once
TGTGCCAGCAGTAGACAGGGGGGTGATTCACCCCTCCACTTT
CASSRQGGDSPLHF
>TRBJ2-1|TRBV2|TRBD2|-
TGTGCCAGCAGTCCGGGGGGAGCGGGAGCTTCATCCTACAATGAGCAGTTCTTC
CASSPGGAGASSYNEQFF
>TRBJ2-7|TRBV2|-|-
TGTGCCAGCAGGTTGGGACTTATAAGCTCCTACGAGCAGTACTTC
CASRLGLISSYEQYF
>TRBJ2-7|TRBV13|TRBD2|-
TGTGCCAGCAGCTTAGGGACTAGCGGGAGTAGGGGTCGATACGAGCAGTACTTC
CASSLGTSGSRGRYEQYF
>TRBJ1-5|TRBV10-3|-|-
TGTGCCATCAGGGCCAGGGAAGGGGATCAGCCCCAGCATTTT
CAIRAREGDQPQHF
>TRBJ2-1|TRBV7-9|-|-
TGTGCCAGCAGCTTACGAAGAAGGCTGGCGGGGCTGTACAATGAGCAGTTCTTC
CASSLRRRLAGLYNEQFF
>TRBJ2-7|TRBV7-9|TRBD2|-
TGTGCCAGCAGCCCTAGCGGGAGGGGTGGCGAGCAGTACTTC
CASSPSGRGGEQYF
>TRBJ1-2|TRBV5-4|TRBD1|-
TGTGCCAGCAGCCTAGCCCCGGGACAGCTATATGGCTACACCTTC
CASSLAPGQLYGYTF
>TRBJ2-1|TRBV28|TRBD2|few
TGTGCCAGCAGTGGGACTAGCGGGTACAATGAGCAGTTCTTC
CASSGTSGYNEQFF
>TRBJ2-4|TRBV6-6|TRBD1|-
TGTGCCAGCAGTTACTTAGGACAGGGGACCAAAAACATTCAGTACTTC
CASSYLGQGTKNIQYF
>TRBJ1-1|TRBV19|-|few
TGTGCCAGTAGTTTTGAACCTACAGGTGAAGCTTTCTTT
CASSFEPTGEAFF
>TRBJ2-7|TRBV30|-|-
TGTGCCTGGAGTGTTTCAGGACAGCGATACGAGCAGTACTTC
CAWSVSGQRYEQYF
>TRBJ1-1|TRBV5-1|-|-
TGCGCCAGCAGCTTGGAGTCGGAGGAGAACACTGAAGCTTTCTTT
CASSLESEENTEAFF
>TRBJ2-1|TRBV9|TRBD2|-
TGTGCCAGCAGCGCCGGGACTAATAACGAGCAGTTCTTC
CASSAGTNNEQFF
>TRBJ2-7|TRBV4-2|-|-
TGTGCCAGCAGCCAGTCGGCAGGCCCCTACGAGCAGTACTTC
CASSQSAGPYEQYF
>TRBJ2-2|TRBV18|-|-
TGTGCCAGCTCACCCCGTACAGGGGGGGGAAACACCGGGGAGCTGTTTTTT
CASSPRTGGGNTGELFF
>TRBJ2-7|TRBV7-6|TRBD2|-
TGTGCCAGCAGCTTAGCCGGGACTAACTCCTACGAGCAGTACTTC
CASSLAGTNSYEQYF
>TRBJ1-2|TRBV29-1|TRBD1|-
TGCAGCGTTGGACAGGGCGGCTATGGCTACACCTTC
CSVGQGGYGYTF
>TRBJ2-3|TRBV6-5|TRBD1|-
TGTGCCAGCAGTGTTGACAGGGGCGTAGATACGCAGTATTTT
CASSVDRGVDTQYF
>TRBJ1-2|TRBV2|-|-
TGTGCCAGCAGACGGGATAACTATGGCTACACCTTC
CASRRDNYGYTF
>TRBJ2-7|TRBV11-1|TRBD1|-
TGTGCCACCCGCGAAACCGGGACAGGGGGCGAGCAGTACTTC
CATRETGTGGEQYF
>TRBJ1-2|TRBV20-1|TRBD1|-
TGCAGTGCTAGTCCCGACAGGGGCCGAACCTTC
CSASPDRGRTF
>TRBJ1-3|TRBV2|-|-
TGTGCCAGCGGGTTCTCGGGTGGAAACACCATATATTTT
CASGFSGGNTIYF
>TRBJ1-3|TRBV7-9|-|-
TGTGCCAGCAGCCCGCATTCCACTCGCTTATCTGGAAACACCATATATTTT
CASSPHSTRLSGNTIYF
>TRBJ2-5|TRBV4-1|-|-
TGCGCCAGCAGCCAAGATCTGTCTAGCCCGGAGACCCAGTACTTC
CASSQDLSSPETQYF
>TRBJ2-5|TRBV5-1|TRBD2|-
TGCGCCAGCGGACTAGCGGGAGCGGAGACCCAGTACTTC
CASGLAGAETQYF
>TRBJ1-1|TRBV29-1|-|few
TGCAGCGGCCGGGACACGGGAGCTTTCTTT
CSGRDTGAFF
>TRBJ2-2|TRBV28|TRBD1|-
TGTGCCAGCAGTTTATTAGGACAGGGCTTAACCGGGGAGCTGTTTTTT
CASSLLGQGLTGELFF
>TRBJ2-2|TRBV2|TRBD2|-
TGTGCCAGCGGGCAGGGACTAGCGGATGGGGGCGGGGAGCTGTTTTTT
CASGQGLADGGGELFF
>TRBJ1-5|TRBV2|-|-
TGTGCCAGCAGTGGCAGGGGATCGGGGCCCCAGCATTTT
CASSGRGSGPQHF
>TRBJ2-2|TRBV5-1|TRBD2|once
TGCGCCAGCAGCTTGGTTGCGGGAGGGGGACTACGGAACACCGGGGAGCTGTTTTTT
CASSLVAGGGLRNTGELFF
>TRBJ2-2|TRBV6-5|-|-
TGTGCCAGCAGCCCAACCGGGATGGGGGAGCTGTTTTTT
CASSPTGMGELFF
>TRBJ1-5|TRBV11-2|TRBD1|-
TGTGCCAGCAGCTTAGACAGGGGGCATCAGCCCCAGCATTTT
CASSLDRGHQPQHF
>TRBJ1-6|TRBV5-1|-|-
TGCGCCAGCAGCTTGGGGGGCCACGGGGGTTCACCCCTCCACTTT
CASSLGGHGGSPLHF
>TRBJ2-3|TRBV27|TRBD1|-
TGTGCCAGCAGTGTTCCGGGACAGGGGACAGATACGCAGTATTTT
CASSVPGQGTDTQYF
>TRBJ2-3|TRBV9|TRBD2|-
TGTGCCAGCAGCCAAGGGACTAGCGGGAGGGGAATCACAGATACGCAGTATTTT
CASSQGTSGRGITDTQYF
>TRBJ1-3|TRBV5-1|-|once
TGCGCCAGCAGCTCCGAGGGGGTCTGGAGCTCTGGAAACACCATATATTTT
CASSSEGVWSSGNTIYF
>TRBJ2-7|TRBV5-8|-|once
TGTGCCAGCAGCGGACCAGGGGTCTACGAGCAGTACTTC
CASSGPGVYEQYF
>TRBJ2-7|TRBV7-9|TRBD2|-
TGTGCCAGCAACCCCGGGAGGCACCCGCTCTCCTACGAGCAGTACTTC
CASNPGRHPLSYEQYF
>TRBJ1-4|TRBV18|TRBD1|-
TGTGCCAGCTCACGAGGGGGCGCGGGTGAAAAACTGTTTTTT
CASSRGGAGEKLFF
>TRBJ1-5|TRBV28|-|-
TGTGCCATCGATGCGGGGCTTTATCAGCCCCAGCATTTT
CAIDAGLYQPQHF
>TRBJ1-6|TRBV5-1|TRBD1|-
TGCGCCAGCAGCTTGGAACAGGGGGGCTCACCCCTCCACTTT
CASSLEQGGSPLHF
>TRBJ1-2|TRBV28|-|-
TGTGCCAGCCGTCAGGGAGGGTTGGATGGCTACACCTTC
CASRQGGLDGYTF
>TRBJ2-7|TRBV28|-|-
TGTGCCAGCGTTAGGTCCTGGGGCGGGGTCGGCGAGCAGTACTTC
CASVRSWGGVGEQYF
>TRBJ2-1|TRBV5-4|TRBD1|few
TGTGCCAGCAGGTTGGGACAGGGGAATCACAATGAGCAGTTCTTC
CASRLGQGNHNEQFF
>TRBJ1-1|TRBV29-1|TRBD1|-
TGCAGCGTCGACGAGGGACAGGGGGGCACTGAAGCTTTCTTT
CSVDEGQGGTEAFF
>TRBJ1-2|TRBV5-5|TRBD1|-
TGTGCCAGCAGTTCCACAGGGGGCGCGACTGGCTACACCTTC
CASSSTGGATGYTF
>TRBJ2-4|TRBV27|TRBD1|-
TGTGCCAGCCGGCCACCGGGACAGGGGCACCACATTCAGTACTTC
CASRPPGQGHHIQYF